This is a list of T cell receptor beta chains from one sample in a study of blood T cell repertoires in COVID-19. The assay was immunoSEQ multiplex PCR, and TCRdb's table has in-frame clones only and misses some. Of around 300,000 clones in the sample, approximately 90% were seen once. The sequenced sample was peripheral blood. The receptors stem from a woman aged 25-40 years with COVID-19, enrolled during active disease. Each CDR3 is given without its conserved first and last residue.

j_gene,v_gene,CDR3aa
TRBJ2-3,TRBV9,ASSDRTGGTDTQY
TRBJ2-3,TRBV5-4,ASSLPSGGALTDTQY
TRBJ2-7,TRBV11-2,ASSLGLAGEQY
TRBJ1-2,TRBV19,ASTAGWADGYT
TRBJ2-1,TRBV6-5,ASTLSGVEPHEQF
TRBJ1-2,TRBV19,ASSIGLAGHYT
TRBJ1-5,TRBV7-2,ASSFDRGNQPQH
TRBJ1-4,TRBV3-1/TRBV3-2,ASSHRTGGTNEKLF
TRBJ1-5,TRBV6-6,ASSYSGGSNQPQH
TRBJ2-2,TRBV5-4,ASSPPGGVTGELF
TRBJ1-6,TRBV5-1,ASLNSPLH
TRBJ2-3,TRBV5-1,ASSPPRQRGSTDTQY
TRBJ2-2,TRBV4-3,ASSQDLVVFTGELF
TRBJ1-5,TRBV28,ASTGGHLQPQH
TRBJ2-7,TRBV3-1/TRBV3-2,ASSHSGTGGYEQY